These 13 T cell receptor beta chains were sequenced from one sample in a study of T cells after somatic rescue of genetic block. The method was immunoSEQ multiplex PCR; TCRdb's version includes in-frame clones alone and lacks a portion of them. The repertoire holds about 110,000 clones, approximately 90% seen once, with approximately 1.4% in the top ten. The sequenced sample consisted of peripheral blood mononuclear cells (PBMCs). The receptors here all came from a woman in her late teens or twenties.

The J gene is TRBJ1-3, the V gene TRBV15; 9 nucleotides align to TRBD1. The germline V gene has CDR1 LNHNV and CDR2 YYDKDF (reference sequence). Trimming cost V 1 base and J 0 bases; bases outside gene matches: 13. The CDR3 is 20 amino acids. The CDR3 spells CATSRATGTGRFSSGNTIYF. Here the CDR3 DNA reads TGTGCCACCAGCAGAGCAACCGGGACAGGGCGGTTCAGCTCTGGAAACACCATATATTTT.

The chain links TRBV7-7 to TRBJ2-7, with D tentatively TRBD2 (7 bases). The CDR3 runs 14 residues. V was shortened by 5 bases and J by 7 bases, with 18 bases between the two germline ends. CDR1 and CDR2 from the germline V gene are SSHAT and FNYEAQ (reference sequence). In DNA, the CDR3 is TGTGCCAGCAGCCCACAGCTAGGGGGGGAAGAGCAGTACTTC. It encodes CASSPQLGGEEQYF.

CDR3 loop: CASSLGTSMNTEAFF. CDR3 coding DNA: TGTGCCAGCAGCTTGGGGACATCCATGAACACTGAAGCTTTCTTT. The chain links TRBV5-5 to TRBJ1-1, with D possibly TRBD1 on 5 matching bases. V dropped 0 bases and J dropped 0 bases, with 9 bases sitting between them. Per the germline V gene, CDR1 is SGHKS and CDR2 is YYEKEE (reference sequence). The CDR3 totals 15 residues.

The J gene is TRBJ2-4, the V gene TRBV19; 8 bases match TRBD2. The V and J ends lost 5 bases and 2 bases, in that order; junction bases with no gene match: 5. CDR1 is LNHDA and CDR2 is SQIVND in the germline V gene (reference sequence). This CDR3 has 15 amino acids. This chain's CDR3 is CASSSGGATKNIQYF. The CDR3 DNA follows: TGTGCCAGTAGTTCGGGGGGGGCCACCAAAAACATTCAGTACTTC. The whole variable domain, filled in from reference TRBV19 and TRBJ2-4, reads DGGITQSPKYLFRKEGQNVTLSCEQNLNHDAMYWYRQDPGQGLRLIYYSQIVNDFQKGDIAEGYSVSREKKESFPLTVTSAQKNPTAFYLCASSSGGATKNIQYFGAGTRLSVL.

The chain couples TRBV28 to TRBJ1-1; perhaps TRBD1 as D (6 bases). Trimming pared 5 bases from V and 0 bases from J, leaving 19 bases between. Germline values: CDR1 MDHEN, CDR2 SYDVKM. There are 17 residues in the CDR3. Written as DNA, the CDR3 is TGTGCCAGCAGTCCCCCACAGGGTTACGCTATGAACACTGAAGCTTTCTTT. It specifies CASSPPQGYAMNTEAFF.

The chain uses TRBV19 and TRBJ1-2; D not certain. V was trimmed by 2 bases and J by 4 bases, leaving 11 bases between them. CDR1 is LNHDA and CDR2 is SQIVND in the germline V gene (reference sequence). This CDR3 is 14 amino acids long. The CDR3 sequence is CASSIRVQVYGYTF. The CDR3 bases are TGTGCCAGTAGTATAAGGGTCCAGGTCTATGGCTACACCTTC.

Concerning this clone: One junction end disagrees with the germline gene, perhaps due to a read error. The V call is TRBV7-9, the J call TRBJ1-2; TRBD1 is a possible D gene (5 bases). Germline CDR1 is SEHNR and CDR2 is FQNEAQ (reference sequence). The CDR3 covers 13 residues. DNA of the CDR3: TGTGCCAGCAGCTTAGGGACAAGATATGGTTACACCTTC. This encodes CASSLGTRYGYTF.

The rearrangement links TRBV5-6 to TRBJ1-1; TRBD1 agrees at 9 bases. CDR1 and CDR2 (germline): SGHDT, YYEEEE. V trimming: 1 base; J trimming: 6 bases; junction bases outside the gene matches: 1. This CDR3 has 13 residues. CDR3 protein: CASSLTGGSEAFF. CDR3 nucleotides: TGTGCCAGCAGCTTGACAGGGGGCTCTGAAGCTTTCTTT.

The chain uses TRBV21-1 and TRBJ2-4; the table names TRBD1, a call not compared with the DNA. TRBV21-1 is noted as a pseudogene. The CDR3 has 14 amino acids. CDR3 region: CASSRRTARGIQYF. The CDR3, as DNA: TGTGCCAGCAGCAGGCGGACGGCCAGGGGCATTCAGTACTTC.

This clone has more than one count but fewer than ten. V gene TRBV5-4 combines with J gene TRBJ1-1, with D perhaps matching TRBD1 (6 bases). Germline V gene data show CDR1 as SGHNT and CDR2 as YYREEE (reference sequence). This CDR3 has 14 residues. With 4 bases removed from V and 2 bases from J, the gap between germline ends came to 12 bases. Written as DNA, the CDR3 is TGTGCCAGCAGCAACCGGGACATCAACACTGAAGCTTTCTTT. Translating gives CASSNRDINTEAFF.

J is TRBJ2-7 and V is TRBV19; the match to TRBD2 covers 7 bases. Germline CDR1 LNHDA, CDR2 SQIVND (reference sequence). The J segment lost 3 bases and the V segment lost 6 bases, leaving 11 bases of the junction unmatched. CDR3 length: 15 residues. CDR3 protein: CASSVGGTGLYEQYF. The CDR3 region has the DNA TGTGCCAGTAGCGTCGGGGGGACGGGCCTCTACGAGCAGTACTTC.

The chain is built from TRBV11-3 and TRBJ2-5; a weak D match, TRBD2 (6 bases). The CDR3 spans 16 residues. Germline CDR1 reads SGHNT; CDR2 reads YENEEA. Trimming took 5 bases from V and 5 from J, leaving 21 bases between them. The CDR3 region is CASSPQWGEEGETQYF. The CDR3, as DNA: TGTGCCAGCAGCCCCCAGTGGGGGGAGGAGGGGGAGACCCAGTACTTC.

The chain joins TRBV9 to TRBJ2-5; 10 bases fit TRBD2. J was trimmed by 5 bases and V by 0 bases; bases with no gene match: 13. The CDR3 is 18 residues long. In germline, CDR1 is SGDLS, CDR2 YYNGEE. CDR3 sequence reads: CASSVGALGSGGFETQYF. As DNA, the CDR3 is TGTGCCAGCAGCGTAGGCGCTCTGGGTAGCGGGGGGTTCGAGACCCAGTACTTC.